This T cell receptor delta chain was identified in a study of Vδ1+ human thymocytes (dated by TCRdb to between 2018 and 2020). At the level of the whole study: The study characterised mRNA-level TRG and TRD CDR3 repertoires of highly purified Vdelta1+ thymocytes from young children as a data resource. The multiplex-based CDR3 amplicon strategy had previously been validated against 5'RACE-based CDR3 amplicon generation methods. Results the study describes overall, beyond this receptor: Despite high sort purity, approximately 19% of thymic TRD sequences were Vdelta2 (and few Vdelta3), unlike peripheral blood Vdelta1+ controls. The thymic TRG and TRD repertoires appeared highly polyclonal, with Gaussian CDR3 length distributions, in contrast to the oligoclonal repertoires of peripheral blood. The use of highly purified populations and single-cell validation was advised by the authors, since misinterpretation of bulk repertoire data could be caused by unexpected Vdelta2 sequences. Because no clustering by age or sex was seen, donors were not stratified by age or sex in the analyses. Numerous TRG clonotypes were shared among donors (up to about 7x10^3), while TRD repertoires were essentially private (a maximum of 116 shared).

RNA was isolated using the RNeasy mini kit, and reverse transcription was performed with Superscript III. To generate the CDR3 amplicons, a multiplex PCR was run using pooled V-gene forward primers together with a constant-region reverse primer that carried Illumina adaptor overhangs. Amplicons were gel-purified, then indexed with Nextera index primers over approximately 8 extra PCR cycles and purified with AMPure XP beads. The libraries were sequenced on an Illumina MiSeq using paired-end 250 bp reads, dual indexing and an approximately 19% PhiX spike-in. Per the original workflow: FastQC was used to quality check the reads, while ea-utils fastq-join merged the TRG read pairs. IMGT/HighV-QUEST was used to annotate the sequences, only productive sequences with an unambiguous V-gene assignment were kept, and clonotypes were defined as sequences sharing an identical CDR3 sequence. For downstream analysis, the tools were VDJtools 1.1.1, tcR 2.2.3, Treemap and vegan Shannon diversity in R 3.4.4. TCRdb reprocessed the public reads with the caller CATT; rows with the same DNA were merged afterwards. V and J calls and clone size were set by TCRdb, not the authors. The sample records roughly 55,000 delta-chain clones, about 15% of which are singletons. About 0.5% of the sample lies in the top ten.

V is pruned by 1 base and J by 0 bases, leaving 31 bases of the junction without a gene match. Including the terminal cysteine and phenylalanine, the CDR3 comprises 27 residues. Of all the DNA, just the CDR3 is kept, 81 bases in frame from base 1. Sequences TVYSNPD (CDR1) and GDNSRS (CDR2) are obtained from the germline V gene (reference sequence). This clone was seen only a few times. The specificity of this receptor is unknown. Per-base qualities were not stored, and no clone one base away is much larger. Thymic samples were depleted of alphabeta T cells, then CD3+ TCRVdelta1+ TCRVdelta2- thymocytes were FACS-sorted. The purity of the sorted Vdelta1+ thymocytes was between roughly 97% and 99.6%. The thymic specimens were obtained from several paediatric patients who were undergoing corrective cardiac surgery and ranged in age from about 5 days to 15 months. After the thymic tissue was dispersed, mononuclear cells were isolated using a Histopaque-1077 density gradient. For staining, the antibodies used were anti-TCRVdelta1 clone TS8.2, anti-TCRVdelta2 clone B6, anti-CD3 clone HIT3a and anti-TCRalphabeta clone IP26.

In this chain, TRDV3 is recombined with TRDJ3; TRDD3 agrees with 12 junctional bases. This TCR derives from a boy under two years old who had congenital heart surgery. The sample was Vdelta1+ gamma-delta thymocytes from the thymus. The intended sense of this specimen's cell subset or site label: FACS-sorted CD3+ TCRalphabeta- TCRVdelta1+ TCRVdelta2- thymocytes. The CDR3 region has the sequence CAFNTRLPGLLKGVLGDTSWDTRQMFF. The nucleotide sequence is given as TGTGCCTTTAATACCCGACTTCCTGGTCTACTTAAAGGTGTACTGGGGGATACCTCCTGGGACACCCGACAGATGTTTTTC.